Listed below are T cell receptor beta chains from one sample, sequenced in a study of CD4+ T cells in melanoma. Clones were read by immunoSEQ multiplex PCR, and TCRdb kept only the in-frame ones, dropping some. The sample consists of about 6,900 clones, 65% of them appearing once. Material: cells from a culture (not recorded whether cultured in vitro). The source is a human donor with melanoma. Each CDR3 is given with its conserved first and last residue. D genes are given only for firm matches. Rows give clone size only sometimes, using once, few, many, or a class for an expanded clone.

.	TRBV27	TRBJ1-1	.	CASSLFVGGLTEAFF	TGTGCCAGCAGTTTATTTGTGGGCGGGTTGACTGAAGCTTTCTTT
.	TRBV7-2	TRBJ2-1	few	CASSPSIWEAKSSYNEQFF	TGTGCCAGCAGCCCCTCGATCTGGGAGGCCAAGAGCTCCTACAATGAGCAGTTCTTC
.	TRBV5-6	TRBJ2-3	.	CASSGTAGDSRSSTDTQYF	TGTGCCAGCAGCGGGACAGCGGGTGACAGCCGGTCTAGCACAGATACGCAGTATTTT
.	TRBV7-2	TRBJ2-3	.	CASSYSTDTQYF	TGTGCCAGCAGCTATAGCACAGATACGCAGTATTTT
.	TRBV28	TRBJ2-7	.	CASSLEQSSYEQYF	TGTGCCAGCAGCTTAGAACAAAGCTCCTACGAGCAGTACTTC
.	TRBV7-2	TRBJ2-2	few	CASSGQVWTGELFF	TGTGCCAGCAGCGGTCAGGTTTGGACCGGGGAGCTGTTTTTT
.	TRBV11-1	TRBJ2-2	.	CASSPDRGELFF	TGTGCCAGCAGCCCCGACCGGGGGGAGCTGTTTTTT
.	TRBV19	TRBJ2-3	.	CASSIDWRGGTDTQYF	TGTGCCAGTAGTATAGATTGGCGGGGAGGTACAGATACGCAGTATTTT
.	TRBV4-1	TRBJ2-1	.	CASSDGDEQFF	TGCGCCAGCAGCGACGGAGATGAGCAGTTCTTC
TRBD1	TRBV30	TRBJ2-3	few	CAWSSGQGGDTQYF	TGTGCCTGGAGCTCCGGACAGGGAGGAGATACGCAGTATTTT
.	TRBV11-2	TRBJ2-5	.	CASSLGRAVGETQYF	TGTGCCAGCAGCTTAGGTCGGGCAGTCGGGGAGACCCAGTACTTC
.	TRBV6-6	TRBJ1-1	.	CASRMDGNTEAFF	TGTGCCAGCAGAATGGACGGGAACACTGAAGCTTTCTTT
TRBD1	TRBV7-8	TRBJ2-1	once	CASGAVTGVYNEQFF	TGTGCCAGCGGTGCCGTCACAGGGGTTTACAATGAGCAGTTCTTC
.	TRBV28	TRBJ1-5	medium-sized	CASSGIYSNQPQHF	TGTGCCAGCAGTGGCATTTATAGCAATCAGCCCCAGCATTTT
.	TRBV24-1	TRBJ2-1	.	CATSDPLDLYNEQFF	TGTGCCACCAGTGACCCTTTGGACCTCTACAATGAGCAGTTCTTC
.	TRBV5-6	TRBJ1-6	.	CASSTPGNVWNSPLHF	TGTGCCAGCAGCACCCCAGGGAACGTGTGGAATTCACCCCTCCACTTT
.	TRBV28	TRBJ1-6	few	CASSLYQKGSPLHF	TGTGCCAGCAGTTTATATCAAAAAGGTTCACCCCTCCACTTT
.	TRBV5-5	TRBJ1-1	.	CASSLFGGDTEAFF	TGTGCCAGCAGCTTGTTTGGGGGCGACACTGAAGCTTTCTTT